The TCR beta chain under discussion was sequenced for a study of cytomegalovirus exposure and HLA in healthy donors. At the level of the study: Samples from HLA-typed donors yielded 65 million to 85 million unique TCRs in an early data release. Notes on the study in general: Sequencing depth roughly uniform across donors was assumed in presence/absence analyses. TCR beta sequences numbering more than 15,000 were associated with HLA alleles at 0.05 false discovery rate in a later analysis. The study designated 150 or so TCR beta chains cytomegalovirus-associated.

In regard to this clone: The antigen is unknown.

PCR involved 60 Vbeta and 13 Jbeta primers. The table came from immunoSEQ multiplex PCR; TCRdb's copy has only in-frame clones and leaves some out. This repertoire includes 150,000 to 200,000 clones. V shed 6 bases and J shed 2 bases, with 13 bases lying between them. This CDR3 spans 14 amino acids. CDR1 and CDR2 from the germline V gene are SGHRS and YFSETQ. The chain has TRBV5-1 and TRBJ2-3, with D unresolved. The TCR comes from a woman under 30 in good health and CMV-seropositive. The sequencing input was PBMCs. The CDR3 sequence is CASKWSPYTDTQYF. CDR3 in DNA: TGCGCCAGCAAATGGAGCCCTTACACAGATACGCAGTATTTT.